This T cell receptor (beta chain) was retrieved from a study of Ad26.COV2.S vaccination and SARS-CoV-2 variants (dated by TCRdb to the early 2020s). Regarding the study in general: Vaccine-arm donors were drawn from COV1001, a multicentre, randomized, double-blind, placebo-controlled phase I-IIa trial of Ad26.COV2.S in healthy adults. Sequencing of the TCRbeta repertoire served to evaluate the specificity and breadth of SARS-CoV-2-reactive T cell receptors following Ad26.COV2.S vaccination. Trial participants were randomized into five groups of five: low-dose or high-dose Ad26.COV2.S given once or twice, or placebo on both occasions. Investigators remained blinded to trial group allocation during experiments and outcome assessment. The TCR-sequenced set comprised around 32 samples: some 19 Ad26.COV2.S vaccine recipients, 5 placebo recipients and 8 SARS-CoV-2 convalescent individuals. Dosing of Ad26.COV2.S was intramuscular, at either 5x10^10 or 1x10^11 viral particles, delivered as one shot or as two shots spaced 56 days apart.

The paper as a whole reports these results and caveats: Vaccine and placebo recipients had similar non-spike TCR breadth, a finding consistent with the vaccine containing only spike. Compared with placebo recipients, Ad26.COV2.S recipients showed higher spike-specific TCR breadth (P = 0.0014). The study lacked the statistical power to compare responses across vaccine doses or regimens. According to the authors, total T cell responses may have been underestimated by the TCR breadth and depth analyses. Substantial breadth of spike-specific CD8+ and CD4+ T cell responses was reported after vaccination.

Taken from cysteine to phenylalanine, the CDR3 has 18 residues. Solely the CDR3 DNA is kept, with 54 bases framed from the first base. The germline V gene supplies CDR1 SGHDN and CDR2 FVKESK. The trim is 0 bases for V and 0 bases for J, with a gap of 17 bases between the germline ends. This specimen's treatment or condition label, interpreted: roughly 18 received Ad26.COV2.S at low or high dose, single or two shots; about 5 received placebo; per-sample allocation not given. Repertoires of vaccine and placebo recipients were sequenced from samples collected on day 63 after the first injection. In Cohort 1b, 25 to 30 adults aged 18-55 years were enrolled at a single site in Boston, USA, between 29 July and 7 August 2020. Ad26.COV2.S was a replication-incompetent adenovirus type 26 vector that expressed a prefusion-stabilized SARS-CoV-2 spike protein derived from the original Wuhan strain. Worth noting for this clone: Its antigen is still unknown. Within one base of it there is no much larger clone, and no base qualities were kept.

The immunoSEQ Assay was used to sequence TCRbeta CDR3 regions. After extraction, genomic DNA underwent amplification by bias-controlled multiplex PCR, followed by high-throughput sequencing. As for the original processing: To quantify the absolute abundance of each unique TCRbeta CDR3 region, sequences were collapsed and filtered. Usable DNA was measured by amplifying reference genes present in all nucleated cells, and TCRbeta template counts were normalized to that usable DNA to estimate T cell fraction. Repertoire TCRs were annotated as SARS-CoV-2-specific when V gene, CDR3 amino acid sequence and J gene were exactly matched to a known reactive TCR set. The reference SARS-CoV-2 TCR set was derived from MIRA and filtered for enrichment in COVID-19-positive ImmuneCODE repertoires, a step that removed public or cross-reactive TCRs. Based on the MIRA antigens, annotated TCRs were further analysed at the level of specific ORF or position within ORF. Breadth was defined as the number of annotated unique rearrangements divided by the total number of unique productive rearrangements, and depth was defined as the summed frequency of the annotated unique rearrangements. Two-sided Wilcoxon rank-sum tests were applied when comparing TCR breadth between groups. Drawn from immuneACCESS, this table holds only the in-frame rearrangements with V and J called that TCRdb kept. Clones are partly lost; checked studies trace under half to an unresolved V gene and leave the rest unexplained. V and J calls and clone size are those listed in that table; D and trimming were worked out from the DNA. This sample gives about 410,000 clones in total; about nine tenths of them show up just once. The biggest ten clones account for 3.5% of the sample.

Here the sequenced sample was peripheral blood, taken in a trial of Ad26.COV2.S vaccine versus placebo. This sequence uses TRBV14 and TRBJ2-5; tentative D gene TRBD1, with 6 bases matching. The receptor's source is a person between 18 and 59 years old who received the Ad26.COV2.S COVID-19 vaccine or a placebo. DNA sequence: TGTGCCAGCAGCCAAGATCGGGCAGGGGCCTCGTACCAAGAGACCCAGTACTTC. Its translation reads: CASSQDRAGASYQETQYF.